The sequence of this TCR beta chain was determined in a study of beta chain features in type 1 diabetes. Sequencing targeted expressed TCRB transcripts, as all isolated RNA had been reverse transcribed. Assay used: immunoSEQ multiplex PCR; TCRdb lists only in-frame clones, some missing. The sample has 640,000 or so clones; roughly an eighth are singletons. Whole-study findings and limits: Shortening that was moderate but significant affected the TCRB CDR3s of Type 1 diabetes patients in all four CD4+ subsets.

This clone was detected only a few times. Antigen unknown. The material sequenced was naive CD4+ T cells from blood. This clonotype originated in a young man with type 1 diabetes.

This CDR3 is CATSRAGGSGELFF. The CDR3 region has the DNA TGTGCCACCAGCAGAGCGGGAGGGTCGGGGGAGCTGTTTTTT. V is TRBV15 and J is TRBJ2-2, with 8 positions matching TRBD2. V was clipped by 1 base and J by 8 bases; unmatched bases: 3. Looked up from germline, CDR1 is LNHNV and CDR2 is YYDKDF (reference sequence). This CDR3 is built from 14 residues.